Described below is a single T cell receptor beta chain sequence and its context. The data belong to a study of blood T cell repertoires in COVID-19. On the study more broadly: COVID-19 samples collected from the United States, Italy and Spain covered acute and convalescent phases. The cDNA or gDNA used as material had been derived from T cells, B-cell-depleted T cells, or PBMCs.

Original processing notes: Amplification with reference gene primers provided the estimates of nucleated cell counts. The protocol was immunoSEQ multiplex PCR, while the TCRdb copy is restricted to in-frame clones and leaves out a portion. V, J and clone size are those of that table, while D and trimming were read from the DNA. Of under 150,000 clones listed, roughly 80% are singletons. Unmatched junction bases numbered 7, after V lost 0 bases and J lost 4 bases. Germline V gene lookup returns CDR1 SGHNT and CDR2 YYREEE (reference sequence). The CDR3 has 16 amino acids. Sequencing used peripheral blood. The chain links TRBV5-4 to TRBJ2-4; 7 bases are shared with TRBD2. This receptor was obtained from a human donor in a cohort sampled during active COVID-19. CDR3 region: CASSLAARGMKNIQYF. DNA for the CDR3: TGTGCCAGCAGCTTGGCTGCGCGGGGGATGAAAAACATTCAGTACTTC.